Sequencing of this T cell receptor (beta chain) was carried out in a study of CD8 T cells in ankylosing spondylitis (dated by TCRdb to 2017 to 2019). For the wider study: T cell receptor beta repertoires were profiled in healthy donors and ankylosing spondylitis patients so that disease-linked TCR variants could be found. Peripheral blood was sampled, and synovial fluid was additionally collected from ankylosing spondylitis patients. In total, the full study cohort was made up of roughly 110 healthy donors and 25 to 30 ankylosing spondylitis patients. Study-level results and caveats: According to the report, matched synovial fluid samples from ankylosing spondylitis patients were significantly enriched for the disease-linked clones. The disease-linked clones had a CD8+ phenotype and were found at relatively low frequencies in peripheral blood. Blood from ankylosing spondylitis patients appeared to be characterized by a TCR beta motif composed of eight highly homologous amino acid variants. Some motif variants had previously been reported in the synovial fluid and blood of reactive arthritis patients, which suggests shared mechanisms of disease initiation.

This clonotype was counted at least ten times. Its antigen remains undetermined. No base quality information exists; no much larger clone differs at one position. The V end loses 6 bases and the J end loses 3 bases, and a stretch of 14 bases separates them. The germline V gene provides CDR1 SQVTM and CDR2 ANQGSEA. From the cysteine through the phenylalanine, the CDR3 covers 13 amino acids. Just CDR3 DNA is preserved here, 39 bases in frame from base 1. TCRdb lists the instrument as Illumina HiSeq 2500. TCR beta libraries were prepared by quantitative 5'-RACE with molecular barcodes. In the authors' own workflow: Disease-linked TCR variants were identified with a new computational method built on a probabilistic model of VDJ rearrangement. The public reads were quality trimmed at Q25 with fastp and then assembled into clones with MiXCR by TCRdb, keeping productive beta chains. Each CDR3 protein appears once, grouped with its most common genes and DNA. The V and J calls here are based on TCRdb, not the publication. The sample includes approximately 250,000 distinct CDR3 sequences, with roughly 8% observed a single time. Together, the top ten hold around 4.8% of the sample.

This clonotype was sampled from a female donor with ankylosing spondylitis or in good health (not recorded which). The chain uses TRBV29-1 and TRBJ1-1, with the D gene not clear enough to name. The sample consisted of blood, either unsorted or a sorted T cell fraction (not recorded which). The CDR3 corresponds to CSVPGIVDTEAFF. In nucleotides, the sequence is TGCAGCGTACCGGGGATTGTAGACACTGAAGCTTTCTTT.